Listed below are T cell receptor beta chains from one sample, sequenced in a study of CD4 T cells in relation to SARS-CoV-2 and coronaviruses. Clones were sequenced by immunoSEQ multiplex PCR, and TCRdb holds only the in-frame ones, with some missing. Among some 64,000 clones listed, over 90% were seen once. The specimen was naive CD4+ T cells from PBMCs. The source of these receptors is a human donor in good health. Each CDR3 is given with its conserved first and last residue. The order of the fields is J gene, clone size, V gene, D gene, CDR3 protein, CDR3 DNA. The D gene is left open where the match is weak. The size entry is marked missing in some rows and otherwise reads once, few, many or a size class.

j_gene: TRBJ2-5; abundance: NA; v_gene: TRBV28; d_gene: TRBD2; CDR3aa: CASSLGLAGPQETQYF; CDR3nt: TGTGCCAGCAGTCTCGGACTAGCGGGCCCCCAAGAGACCCAGTACTTC
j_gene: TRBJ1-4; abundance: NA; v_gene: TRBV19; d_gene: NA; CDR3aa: CASSRQTDNEKLFF; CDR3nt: TGTGCCAGTAGCCGACAGACCGATAATGAAAAACTGTTTTTT
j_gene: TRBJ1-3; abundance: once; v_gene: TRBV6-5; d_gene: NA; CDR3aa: CASSYSTGNTIYF; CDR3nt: TGTGCCAGCAGTTACTCGACAGGAAACACCATATATTTT
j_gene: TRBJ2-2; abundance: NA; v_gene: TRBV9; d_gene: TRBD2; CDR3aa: CASSVEAGGRTGELFF; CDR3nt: TGTGCCAGCAGCGTAGAGGCGGGAGGCCGAACCGGGGAGCTGTTTTTT
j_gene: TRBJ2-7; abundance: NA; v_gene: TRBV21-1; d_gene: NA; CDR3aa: CASSPNPQGGYEQYF; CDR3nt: TGTGCCAGCAGCCCAAACCCGCAGGGAGGCTACGAGCAGTACTTC
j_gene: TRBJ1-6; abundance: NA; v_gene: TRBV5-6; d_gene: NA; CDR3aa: CASSLQGSSYNSPLHF; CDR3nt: TGTGCCAGCAGCTTGCAGGGAAGCTCCTATAATTCACCCCTCCACTTT
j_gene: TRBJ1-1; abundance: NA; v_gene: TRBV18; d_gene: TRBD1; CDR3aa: CASSPPYRTGVNTEAFF; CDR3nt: TGTGCCAGCTCACCACCTTACAGGACAGGAGTGAACACTGAAGCTTTCTTT
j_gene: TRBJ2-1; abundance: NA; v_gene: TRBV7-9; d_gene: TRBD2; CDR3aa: CASSSGGTTYNEQFF; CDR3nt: TGTGCCAGCAGCTCCGGCGGGACTACATACAATGAGCAGTTCTTC
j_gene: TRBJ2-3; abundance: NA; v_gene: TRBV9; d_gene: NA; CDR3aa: CASSVVSTDTQYF; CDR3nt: TGTGCCAGCAGCGTAGTTAGCACAGATACGCAGTATTTT
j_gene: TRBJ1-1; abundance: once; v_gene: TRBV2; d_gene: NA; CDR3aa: CASSDRENTEAFF; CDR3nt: TGTGCCAGCAGTGATAGAGAGAACACTGAAGCTTTCTTT
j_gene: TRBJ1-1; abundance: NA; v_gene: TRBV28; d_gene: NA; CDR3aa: CASSLGTEAFF; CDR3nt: TGTGCCAGCAGTTTGGGGACTGAAGCTTTCTTT
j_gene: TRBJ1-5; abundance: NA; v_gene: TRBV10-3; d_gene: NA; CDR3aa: CAISKADASNQPQHF; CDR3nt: TGTGCCATCAGTAAAGCCGATGCCAGCAATCAGCCCCAGCATTTT
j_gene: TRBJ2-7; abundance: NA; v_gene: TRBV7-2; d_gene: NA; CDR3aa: CASSLGGTSWYEQYF; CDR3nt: TGTGCCAGCAGCTTAGGGGGCACTTCGTGGTACGAGCAGTACTTC
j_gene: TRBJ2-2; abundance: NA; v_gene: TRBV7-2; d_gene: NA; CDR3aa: CASSLRVVANTGELFF; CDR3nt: TGTGCCAGCAGCCTAAGGGTTGTAGCGAACACCGGGGAGCTGTTTTTT
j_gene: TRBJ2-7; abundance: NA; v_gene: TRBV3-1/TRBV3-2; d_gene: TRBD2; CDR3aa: CASSPSGGFTYEQYF; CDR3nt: TGTGCCAGCAGCCCCTCGGGGGGGTTTACCTACGAGCAGTACTTC
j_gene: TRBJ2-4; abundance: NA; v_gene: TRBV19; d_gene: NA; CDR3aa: CASSLGGGYIQYF; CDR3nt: TGTGCCAGTAGTCTGGGTGGGGGGTACATTCAGTACTTC
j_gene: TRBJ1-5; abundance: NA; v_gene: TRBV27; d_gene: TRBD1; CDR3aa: CASCRQGSNQPQHF; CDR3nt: TGTGCCAGCTGTAGACAGGGAAGCAATCAGCCCCAGCATTTT
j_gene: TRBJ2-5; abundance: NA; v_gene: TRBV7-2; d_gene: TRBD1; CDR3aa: CASSLTGTGRETQYF; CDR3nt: TGTGCCAGCAGCTTAACAGGGACAGGGCGAGAGACCCAGTACTTC
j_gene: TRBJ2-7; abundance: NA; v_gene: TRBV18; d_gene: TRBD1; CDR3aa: CASSPPTPGQGYEQYF; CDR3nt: TGTGCCAGCTCACCACCGACACCGGGACAGGGATACGAGCAGTACTTC
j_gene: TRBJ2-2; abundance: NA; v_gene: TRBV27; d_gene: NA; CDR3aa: CASSLREKTGELFF; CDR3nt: TGTGCCAGCAGTTTAAGGGAAAAGACCGGGGAGCTGTTTTTT
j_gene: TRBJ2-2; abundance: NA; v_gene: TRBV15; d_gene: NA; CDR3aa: CATSREGPNTGELFF; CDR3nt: TGTGCCACCAGCAGAGAAGGCCCGAACACCGGGGAGCTGTTTTTT
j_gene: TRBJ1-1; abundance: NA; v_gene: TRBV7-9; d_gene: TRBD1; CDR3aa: CASSRQGDLNTEAFF; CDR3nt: TGTGCCAGCAGCCGACAGGGGGATTTGAACACTGAAGCTTTCTTT
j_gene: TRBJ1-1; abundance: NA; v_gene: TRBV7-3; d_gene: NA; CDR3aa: CASSSQGGDTEAFF; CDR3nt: TGTGCCAGCAGCTCTCAGGGCGGGGACACTGAAGCTTTCTTT
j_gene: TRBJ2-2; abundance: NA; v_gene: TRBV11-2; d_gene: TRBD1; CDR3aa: CASSYGTGLNTGELFF; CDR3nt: TGTGCCAGCAGCTACGGGACAGGGTTGAACACCGGGGAGCTGTTTTTT
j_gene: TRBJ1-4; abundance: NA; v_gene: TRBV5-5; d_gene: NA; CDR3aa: CASSPLVYTGLSSTNEKLFF; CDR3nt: TGTGCCAGCAGCCCATTGGTTTATACAGGACTATCTTCAACTAATGAAAAACTGTTTTTT
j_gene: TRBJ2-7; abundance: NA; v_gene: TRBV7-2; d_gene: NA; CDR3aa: CASSPWGRAPYEQYF; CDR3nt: TGTGCCAGCAGCCCTTGGGGCAGGGCTCCCTACGAGCAGTACTTC
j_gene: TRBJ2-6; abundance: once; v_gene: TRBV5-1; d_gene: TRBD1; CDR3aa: CASSLGTGTGGFGANVLTF; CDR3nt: TGCGCCAGCAGCTTGGGCACCGGGACAGGGGGCTTTGGGGCCAACGTCCTGACTTTC
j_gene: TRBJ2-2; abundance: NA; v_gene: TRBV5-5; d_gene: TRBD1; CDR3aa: CASSSSRGTNTGELFF; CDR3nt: TGTGCCAGCAGCTCCTCCAGGGGGACGAACACCGGGGAGCTGTTTTTT
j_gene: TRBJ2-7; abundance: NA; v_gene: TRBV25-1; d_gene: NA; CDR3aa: CASSDISQGSYEQYF; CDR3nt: TGTGCCAGCAGTGATATCTCACAGGGTTCCTACGAGCAGTACTTC
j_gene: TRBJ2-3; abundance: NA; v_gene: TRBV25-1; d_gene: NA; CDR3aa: CASSIQTSTDTQYF; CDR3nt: TGTGCCAGCAGTATACAGACTAGCACAGATACGCAGTATTTT
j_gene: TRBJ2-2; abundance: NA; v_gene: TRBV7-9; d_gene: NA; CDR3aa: CASSLDTGTKSGELFF; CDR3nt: TGTGCCAGCAGCTTAGACACCGGGACAAAGAGCGGGGAGCTGTTTTTT
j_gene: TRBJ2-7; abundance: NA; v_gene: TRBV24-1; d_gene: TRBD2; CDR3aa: CATSDRTSGRSHEQYF; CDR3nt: TGTGCCACCAGTGACCGGACTAGCGGGAGGTCCCACGAGCAGTACTTC
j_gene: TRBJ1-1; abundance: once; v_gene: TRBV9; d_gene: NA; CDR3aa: CASSVAEGTGAFF; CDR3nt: TGTGCCAGCAGCGTAGCGGAGGGAACTGGAGCTTTCTTT
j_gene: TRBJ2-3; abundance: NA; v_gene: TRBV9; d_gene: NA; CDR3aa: CASSVGGSGYTDTQYF; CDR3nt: TGTGCCAGCAGCGTAGGGGGTAGTGGCTACACAGATACGCAGTATTTT
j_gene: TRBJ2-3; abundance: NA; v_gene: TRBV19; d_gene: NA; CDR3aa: CASSIDRRGSTDTQYF; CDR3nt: TGTGCCAGTAGTATAGATCGGCGGGGTAGCACAGATACGCAGTATTTT
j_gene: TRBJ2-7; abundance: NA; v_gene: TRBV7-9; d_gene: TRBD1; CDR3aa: CASSIAGTGGVEQYF; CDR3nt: TGTGCCAGCAGCATAGCCGGGACAGGGGGCGTCGAGCAGTACTTC
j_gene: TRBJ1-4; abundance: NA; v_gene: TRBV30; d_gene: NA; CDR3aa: CAWSRGLDEKLFF; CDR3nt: TGTGCCTGGAGCCGGGGCTTAGATGAAAAACTGTTTTTT
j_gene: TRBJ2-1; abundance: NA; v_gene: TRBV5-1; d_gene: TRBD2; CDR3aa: CASSLDASGRGNEQFF; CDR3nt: TGCGCCAGCAGCTTGGATGCCAGCGGGAGAGGAAATGAGCAGTTCTTC
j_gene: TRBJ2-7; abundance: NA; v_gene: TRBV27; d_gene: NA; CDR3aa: CASSLWADPSRTYEQYF; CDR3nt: TGTGCCAGCAGTTTATGGGCAGACCCATCCAGAACCTACGAGCAGTACTTC
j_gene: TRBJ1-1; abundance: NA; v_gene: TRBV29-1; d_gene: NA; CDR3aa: CSVVKGMNTEAFF; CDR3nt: TGCAGCGTTGTAAAAGGGATGAACACTGAAGCTTTCTTT
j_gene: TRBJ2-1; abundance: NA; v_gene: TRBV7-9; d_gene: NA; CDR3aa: CASSTPLLGSSYNEQFF; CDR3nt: TGTGCCAGCAGCACCCCCCTTCTTGGGAGCTCCTACAATGAGCAGTTCTTC
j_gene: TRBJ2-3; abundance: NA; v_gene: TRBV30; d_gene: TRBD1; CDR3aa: CAWSVGQGRTDTQYF; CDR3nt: TGTGCCTGGAGTGTAGGACAGGGGAGGACAGATACGCAGTATTTT
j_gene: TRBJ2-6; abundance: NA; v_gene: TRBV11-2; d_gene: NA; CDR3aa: CASSHTVGSGANVLTF; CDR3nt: TGTGCCAGCAGCCACACCGTGGGTTCTGGGGCCAACGTCCTGACTTTC